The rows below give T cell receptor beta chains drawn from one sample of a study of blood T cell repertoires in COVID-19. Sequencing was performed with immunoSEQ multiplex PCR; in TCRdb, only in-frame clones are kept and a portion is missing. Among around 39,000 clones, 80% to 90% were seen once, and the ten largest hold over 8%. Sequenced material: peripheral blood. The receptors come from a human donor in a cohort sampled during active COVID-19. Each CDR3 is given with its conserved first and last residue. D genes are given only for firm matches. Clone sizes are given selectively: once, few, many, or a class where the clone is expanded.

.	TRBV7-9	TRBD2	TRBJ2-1	CASFPLGGGANNEQFF	TGTGCCAGCTTCCCACTGGGGGGGGGTGCTAACAATGAGCAGTTCTTC
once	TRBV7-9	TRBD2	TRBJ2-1	CASSSPLAGGPYNEQFF	TGTGCCAGCAGCTCCCCTTTAGCGGGAGGGCCTTACAATGAGCAGTTCTTC
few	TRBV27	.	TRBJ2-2	CASSFRAGELFF	TGTGCCAGCAGTTTTCGGGCCGGGGAGCTGTTTTTT
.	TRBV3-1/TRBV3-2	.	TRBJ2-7	CASSQVTEEQYF	TGTGCCAGCAGCCAAGTAACAGAAGAGCAGTACTTC
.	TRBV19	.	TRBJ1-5	CASGGRQLNQPQHF	TGTGCCAGTGGAGGGCGGCAGCTCAATCAGCCCCAGCATTTT
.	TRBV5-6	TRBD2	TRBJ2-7	CASSLVLAGAYEQYF	TGTGCCAGCAGCTTGGTTCTAGCGGGAGCCTACGAGCAGTACTTC
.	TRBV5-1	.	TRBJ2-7	CASSLSSAGGPYEQYF	TGCGCCAGCAGCTTGAGTTCGGCAGGGGGGCCCTACGAGCAGTACTTC
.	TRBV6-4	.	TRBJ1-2	CASRGPYGYTF	TGTGCCAGCAGGGGCCCATATGGCTACACCTTC
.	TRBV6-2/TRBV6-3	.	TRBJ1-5	CASSYGRGGRSNQPQHF	TGTGCCAGCAGTTACGGGCGCGGAGGCAGGAGTAATCAGCCCCAGCATTTT
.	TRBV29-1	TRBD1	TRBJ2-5	CSVGGWFPLQETQYF	TGCAGCGTAGGGGGCTGGTTTCCGTTGCAAGAGACCCAGTACTTC
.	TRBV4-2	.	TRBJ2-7	CASSQEWTPNSYEQYF	TGTGCCAGCAGCCAAGAATGGACTCCGAACTCCTACGAGCAGTACTTC
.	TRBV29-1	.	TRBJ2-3	CSVGQVTDTQYF	TGCAGCGTTGGTCAGGTCACAGATACGCAGTATTTT
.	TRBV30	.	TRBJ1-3	CAWSRTGSSGNTIYF	TGTGCCTGGAGTCGAACTGGGAGCTCTGGAAACACCATATATTTT
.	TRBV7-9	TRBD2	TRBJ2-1	CASSLGSSGKRNEQFF	TGTGCCAGCAGCTTAGGCTCTAGCGGAAAGAGGAATGAGCAGTTCTTC
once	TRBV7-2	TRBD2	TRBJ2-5	CASSTSGGAGQETQYF	TGTGCCAGCAGCACTAGCGGGGGGGCGGGGCAAGAGACCCAGTACTTC
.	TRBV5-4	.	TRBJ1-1	CASGRGEGTEAFF	TGTGCCAGCGGTAGGGGTGAAGGGACTGAAGCTTTCTTT
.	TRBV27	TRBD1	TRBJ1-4	CASHPGRGRVNEKLFF	TGTGCCAGCCACCCCGGCAGGGGGCGAGTTAATGAAAAACTGTTTTTT
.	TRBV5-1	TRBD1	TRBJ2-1	CASSPLLDVQGVF	TGCGCCAGCAGCCCCCTATTGGACGTACAGGGGGTCTTC
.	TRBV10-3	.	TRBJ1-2	CAIRETGSYGYTF	TGTGCCATCAGGGAAACAGGGTCCTATGGCTACACCTTC
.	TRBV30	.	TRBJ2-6	CAWRPQGTGANVLTF	TGTGCCTGGAGACCCCAGGGGACCGGGGCCAACGTCCTGACTTTC
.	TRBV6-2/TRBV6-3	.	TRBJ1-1	CASSYSSTVGTEAFF	TGTGCCAGCAGTTACTCGTCCACAGTGGGCACTGAAGCTTTCTTT
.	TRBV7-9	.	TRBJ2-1	CASSSTRIWEQFF	TGTGCCAGCAGCTCGACGCGGATTTGGGAGCAGTTCTTC
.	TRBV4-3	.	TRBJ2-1	CASSYVVHGEQFF	TGCGCCAGCAGCTATGTGGTCCACGGTGAGCAGTTCTTC
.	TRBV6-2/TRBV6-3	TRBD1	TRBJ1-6	CASSAGLRGQRGSPLHF	TGTGCCAGCAGCGCTGGTCTGAGGGGGCAGAGGGGTTCACCCCTCCACTTT
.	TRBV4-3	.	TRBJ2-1	CASSQDNPGSYNEQFF	TGCGCCAGCAGCCAAGATAACCCGGGGTCCTACAATGAGCAGTTCTTC
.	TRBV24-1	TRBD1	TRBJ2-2	CATSPGPFRDRGGTGELFF	TGTGCCACCAGTCCGGGCCCCTTCCGGGACAGGGGGGGAACCGGGGAGCTGTTTTTT
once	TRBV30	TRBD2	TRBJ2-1	CAWRLEREPYNEQFF	TGTGCCTGGAGGTTGGAGCGGGAACCCTACAATGAGCAGTTCTTC
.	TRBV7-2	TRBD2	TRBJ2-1	CASSLGTSVDEQFF	TGTGCCAGCAGCTTAGGGACTAGCGTCGATGAGCAGTTCTTC
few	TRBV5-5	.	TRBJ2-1	CASSRAGITNYNEQFF	TGTGCCAGCAGCCGGGCGGGGATAACCAACTACAATGAGCAGTTCTTC
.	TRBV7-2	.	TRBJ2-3	CASSLAPGTSLPADTQYF	TGTGCCAGCAGCTTAGCGCCCGGGACTTCCCTCCCAGCAGATACGCAGTATTTT
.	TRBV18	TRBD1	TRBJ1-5	CASSSAGTGGNQPQHF	TGTGCCAGCTCATCTGCCGGGACAGGGGGCAATCAGCCCCAGCATTTT